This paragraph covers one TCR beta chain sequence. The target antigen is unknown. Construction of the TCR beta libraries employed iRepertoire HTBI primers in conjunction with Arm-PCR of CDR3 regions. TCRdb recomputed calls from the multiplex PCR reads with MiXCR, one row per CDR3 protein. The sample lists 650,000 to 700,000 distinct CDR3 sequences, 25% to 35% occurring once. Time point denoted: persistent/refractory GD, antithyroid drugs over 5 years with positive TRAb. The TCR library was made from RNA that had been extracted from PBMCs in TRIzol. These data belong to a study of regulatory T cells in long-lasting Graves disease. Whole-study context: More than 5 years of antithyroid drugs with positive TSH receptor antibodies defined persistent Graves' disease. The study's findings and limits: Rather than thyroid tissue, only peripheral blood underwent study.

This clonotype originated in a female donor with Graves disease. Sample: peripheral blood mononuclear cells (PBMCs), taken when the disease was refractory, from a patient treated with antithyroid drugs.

CDR3 region: CASLGEGHNEQFF. The CDR3, as DNA: TGTGCCAGCCTCGGGGAGGGCCACAATGAGCAGTTCTTC. The V gene is TRBV11-2, the J gene TRBJ2-1; TRBD2 matches 7 bases. The CDR3 runs 13 residues. Germline loops: CDR1 SGHAT, CDR2 FQNNGV. J gave up 5 bases and V 8 bases, and 6 bases lay outside the gene matches.